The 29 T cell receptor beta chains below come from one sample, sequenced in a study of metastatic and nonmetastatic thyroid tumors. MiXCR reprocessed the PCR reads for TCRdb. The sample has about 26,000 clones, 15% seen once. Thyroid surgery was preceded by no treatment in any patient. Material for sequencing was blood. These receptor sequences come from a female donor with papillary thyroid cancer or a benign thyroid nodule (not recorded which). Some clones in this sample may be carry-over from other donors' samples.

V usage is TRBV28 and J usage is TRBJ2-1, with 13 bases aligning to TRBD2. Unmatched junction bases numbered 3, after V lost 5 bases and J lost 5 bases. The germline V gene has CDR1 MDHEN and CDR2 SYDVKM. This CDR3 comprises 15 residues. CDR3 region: CASSETSGRNNEQFF. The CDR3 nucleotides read TGTGCCAGCAGTGAGACTAGCGGGAGGAACAATGAGCAGTTCTTC.

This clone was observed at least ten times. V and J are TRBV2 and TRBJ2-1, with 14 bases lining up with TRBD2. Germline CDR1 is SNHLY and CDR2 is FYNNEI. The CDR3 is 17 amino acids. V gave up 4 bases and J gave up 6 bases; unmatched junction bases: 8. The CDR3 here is CASSVLTGLAGVNEQFF. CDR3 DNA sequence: TGTGCCAGCAGTGTTTTAACGGGACTAGCGGGAGTCAATGAGCAGTTCTTC.

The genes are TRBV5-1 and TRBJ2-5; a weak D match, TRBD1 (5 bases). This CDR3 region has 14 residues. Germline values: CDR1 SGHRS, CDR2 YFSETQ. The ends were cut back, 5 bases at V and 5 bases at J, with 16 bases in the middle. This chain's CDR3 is CASRSQGSWETQYF. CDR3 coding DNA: TGCGCCAGCAGGTCTCAGGGATCGTGGGAGACCCAGTACTTC.

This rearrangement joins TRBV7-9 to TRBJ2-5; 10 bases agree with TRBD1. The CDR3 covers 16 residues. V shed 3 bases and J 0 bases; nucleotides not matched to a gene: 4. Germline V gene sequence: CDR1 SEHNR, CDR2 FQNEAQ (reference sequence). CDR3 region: CASSLGTGEYQETQYF. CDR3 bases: TGTGCCAGCAGCTTGGGGACAGGGGAGTACCAAGAGACCCAGTACTTC. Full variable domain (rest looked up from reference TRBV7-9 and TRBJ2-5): DTGVSQNPRHKITKRGQNVTFRCDPISEHNRLYWYRQTLGQGPEFLTYFQNEAQLEKSRLLSDRFSAERPKGSFSTLEIQRTEQGDSAMYLCASSLGTGEYQETQYFGPGTRLLVL.

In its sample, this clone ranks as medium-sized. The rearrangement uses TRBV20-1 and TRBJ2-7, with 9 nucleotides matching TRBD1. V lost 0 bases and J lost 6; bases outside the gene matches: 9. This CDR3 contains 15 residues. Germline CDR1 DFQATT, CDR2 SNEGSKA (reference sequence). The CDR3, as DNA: TGCAGTGCTAGAGATACGGGACAGGGTCGTATCGAGCAGTACTTC. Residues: CSARDTGQGRIEQYF.

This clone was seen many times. The CDR3 region has the DNA TGTGCCAGCAGTACTTTCGGGAGGGCCTGGTACGAGCAGTACTTC. It specifies CASSTFGRAWYEQYF. The genes are TRBV28 and TRBJ2-7; 8 nucleotides match TRBD2. This CDR3 has 15 residues. The V gene end was trimmed by 5 bases and the J gene end by 4 bases; junction bases not matched to a gene: 10. The germline V gene has CDR1 MDHEN and CDR2 SYDVKM.

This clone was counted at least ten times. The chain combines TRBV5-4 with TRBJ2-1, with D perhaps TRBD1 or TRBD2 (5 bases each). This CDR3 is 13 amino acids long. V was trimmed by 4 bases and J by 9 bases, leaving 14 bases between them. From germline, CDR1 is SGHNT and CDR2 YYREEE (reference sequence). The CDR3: CASSPRERGEQFF. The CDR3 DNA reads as TGTGCCAGCAGCCCGCGCGAGAGGGGTGAGCAGTTCTTC.

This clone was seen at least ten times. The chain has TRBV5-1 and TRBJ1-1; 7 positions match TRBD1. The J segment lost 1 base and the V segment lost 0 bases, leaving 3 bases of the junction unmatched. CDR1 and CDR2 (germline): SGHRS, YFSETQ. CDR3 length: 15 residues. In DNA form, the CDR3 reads TGCGCCAGCAGCTTGGATGCAGGGGGGAACACTGAAGCTTTCTTT. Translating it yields CASSLDAGGNTEAFF. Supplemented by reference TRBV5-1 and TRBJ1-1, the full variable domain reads KAGVTQTPRYLIKTRGQQVTLSCSPISGHRSVSWYQQTPGQGLQFLFEYFSETQRNKGNFPGRFSGRQFSNSRSEMNVSTLELGDSALYLCASSLDAGGNTEAFFGQGTRLTVV.

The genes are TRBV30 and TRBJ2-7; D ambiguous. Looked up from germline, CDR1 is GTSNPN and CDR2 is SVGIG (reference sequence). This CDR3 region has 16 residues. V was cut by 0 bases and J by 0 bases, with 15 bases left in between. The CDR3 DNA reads TGTGCCTGGAGTGTACTCGGTACTACCCGCTCCTACGAGCAGTACTTC. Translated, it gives CAWSVLGTTRSYEQYF.

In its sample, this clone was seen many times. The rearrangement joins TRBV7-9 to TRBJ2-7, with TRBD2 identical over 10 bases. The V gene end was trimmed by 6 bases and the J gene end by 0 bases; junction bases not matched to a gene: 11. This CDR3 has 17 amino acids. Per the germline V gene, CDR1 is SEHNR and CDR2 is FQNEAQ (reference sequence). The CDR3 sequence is CASSHPVSGRISYEQYF. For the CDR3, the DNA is TGTGCCAGCAGTCATCCCGTTAGCGGGAGGATCTCCTACGAGCAGTACTTC.

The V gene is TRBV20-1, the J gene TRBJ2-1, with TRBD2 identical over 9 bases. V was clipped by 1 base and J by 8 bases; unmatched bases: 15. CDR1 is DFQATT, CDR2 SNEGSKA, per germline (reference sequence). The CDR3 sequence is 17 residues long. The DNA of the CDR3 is TGCAGTGCTAGAGTGCCCCCGAGCGGGGGGATCGGAGATGAGCAGTTCTTC. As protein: CSARVPPSGGIGDEQFF.

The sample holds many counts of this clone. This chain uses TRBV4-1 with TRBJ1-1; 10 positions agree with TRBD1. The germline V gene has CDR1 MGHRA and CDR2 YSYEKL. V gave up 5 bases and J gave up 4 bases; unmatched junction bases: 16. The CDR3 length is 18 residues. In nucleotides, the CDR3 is TGCGCCAGCAGCATTGCCGGGACAGGGGTGGAGGGCTTCACTGAAGCTTTCTTT. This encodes CASSIAGTGVEGFTEAFF.

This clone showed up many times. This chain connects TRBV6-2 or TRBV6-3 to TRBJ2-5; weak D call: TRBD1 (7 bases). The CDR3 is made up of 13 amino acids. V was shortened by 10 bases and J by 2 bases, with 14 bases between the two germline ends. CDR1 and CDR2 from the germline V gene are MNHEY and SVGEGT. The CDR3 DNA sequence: TGTGCCACCAGGGGGGCAGGACAAGAGACCCAGTACTTC. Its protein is CATRGAGQETQYF.

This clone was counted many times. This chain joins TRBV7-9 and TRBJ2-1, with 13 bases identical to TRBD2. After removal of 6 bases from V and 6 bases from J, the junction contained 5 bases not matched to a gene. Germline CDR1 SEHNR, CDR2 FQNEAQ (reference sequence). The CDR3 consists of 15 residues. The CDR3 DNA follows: TGTGCCAGCAGGGAAGGGACTAGCGGGATCAATGAGCAGTTCTTC. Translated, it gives CASREGTSGINEQFF.

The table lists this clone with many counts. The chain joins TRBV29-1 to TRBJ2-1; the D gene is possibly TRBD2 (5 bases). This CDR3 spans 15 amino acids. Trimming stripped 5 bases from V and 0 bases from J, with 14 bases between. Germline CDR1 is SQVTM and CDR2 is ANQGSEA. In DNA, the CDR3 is TGCAGCGTTCTGGAGCGGCGGTACTCCTACAATGAGCAGTTCTTC. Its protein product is CSVLERRYSYNEQFF.

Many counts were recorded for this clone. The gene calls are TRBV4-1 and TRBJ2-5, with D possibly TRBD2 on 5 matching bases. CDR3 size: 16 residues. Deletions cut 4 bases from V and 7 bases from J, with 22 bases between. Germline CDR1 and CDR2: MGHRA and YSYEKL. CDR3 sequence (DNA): TGCGCCAGCAGCCCCCGGACTGGGGAAGGTCGGGGGACCCAGTACTTC. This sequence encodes CASSPRTGEGRGTQYF.

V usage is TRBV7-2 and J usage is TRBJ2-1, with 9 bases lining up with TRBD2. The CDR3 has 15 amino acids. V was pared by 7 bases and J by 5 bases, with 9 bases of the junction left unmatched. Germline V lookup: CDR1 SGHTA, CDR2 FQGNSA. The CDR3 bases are TGTGCCAGCAAATTAGCGGGGGCGAATAACAATGAGCAGTTCTTC. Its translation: CASKLAGANNNEQFF.

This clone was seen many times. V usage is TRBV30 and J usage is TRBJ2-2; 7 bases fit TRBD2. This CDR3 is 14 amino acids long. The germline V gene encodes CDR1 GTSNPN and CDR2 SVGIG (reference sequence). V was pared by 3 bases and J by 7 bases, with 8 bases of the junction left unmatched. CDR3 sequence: CAWSLLTGGGELFF. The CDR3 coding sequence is TGTGCCTGGAGCCTCCTTACGGGGGGCGGGGAGCTGTTTTTT. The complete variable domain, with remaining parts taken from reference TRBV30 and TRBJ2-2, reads SQTIHQWPATLVQPVGSPLSLECTVEGTSNPNLYWYRQAAGRGLQLLFYSVGIGQISSEVPQNLSASRPQDRQFILSSKKLLLSDSGFYLCAWSLLTGGGELFFGEGSRLTVL.

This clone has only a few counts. The CDR3 DNA reads TGTGCCAGCAGTTACAGGGGGATGACAGATACGCAGTATTTT. It specifies CASSYRGMTDTQYF. This chain links TRBV6-5 with TRBJ2-3; D possibly corresponds to TRBD1 (6 bases). There are 14 residues in the CDR3. CDR1 is MNHEY and CDR2 is SVGAGI in the germline V gene. The ends were cut back, 2 bases at V and 3 bases at J, with 9 bases in the middle.

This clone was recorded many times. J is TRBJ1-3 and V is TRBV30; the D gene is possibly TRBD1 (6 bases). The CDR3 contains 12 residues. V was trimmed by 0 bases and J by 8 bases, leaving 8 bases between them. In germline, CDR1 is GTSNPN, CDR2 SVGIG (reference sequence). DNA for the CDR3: TGTGCCTGGAGTGTACAGGGCGACACCATATATTTT. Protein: CAWSVQGDTIYF.

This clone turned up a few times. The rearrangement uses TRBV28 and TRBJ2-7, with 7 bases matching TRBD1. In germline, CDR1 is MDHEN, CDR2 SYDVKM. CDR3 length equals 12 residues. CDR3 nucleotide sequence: TGTGCGGTAGGACAGGTCCCCTACGAGCAGTACTTC. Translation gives CAVGQVPYEQYF.

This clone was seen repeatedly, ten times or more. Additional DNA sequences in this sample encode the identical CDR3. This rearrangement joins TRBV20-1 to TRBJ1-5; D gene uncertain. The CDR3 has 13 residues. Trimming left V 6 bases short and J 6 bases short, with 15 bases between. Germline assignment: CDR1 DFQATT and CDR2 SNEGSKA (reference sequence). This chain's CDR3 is CSASGRVGQPQHF. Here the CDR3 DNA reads TGCAGTGCCAGTGGGAGGGTGGGTCAGCCCCAGCATTTT.

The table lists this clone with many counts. This CDR3 reads CASSTSGYTDTQYF. The CDR3 bases are TGTGCCAGCAGTACTAGCGGGTACACAGATACGCAGTATTTT. V and J are TRBV27 and TRBJ2-3, with 9 bases that match TRBD2. The CDR3 is 14 residues long. Germline V gene sequence: CDR1 MNHEY, CDR2 SMNVEV (reference sequence). V lost 5 bases and J lost 2; bases outside the gene matches: 2.

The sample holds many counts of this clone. The CDR3 region is CASSLLTGHSPLHF. The CDR3 coding sequence is TGTGCCAGCAGCTTACTGACCGGGCATTCACCCCTCCACTTT. The chain combines TRBV5-5 with TRBJ1-6; D remains unclear. Germline loops: CDR1 SGHKS, CDR2 YYEKEE (reference sequence). The V gene lost 2 bases and the J gene lost 8 bases, with 11 bases spanning the gap. CDR3 length equals 14 residues. Looking up the rest from reference TRBV5-5 and TRBJ1-6 gives the full variable domain: DAGVTQSPTHLIKTRGQQVTLRCSPISGHKSVSWYQQVLGQGPQFIFQYYEKEERGRGNFPDRFSARQFPNYSSELNVNALLLGDSALYLCASSLLTGHSPLHFGNGTRLTVT.

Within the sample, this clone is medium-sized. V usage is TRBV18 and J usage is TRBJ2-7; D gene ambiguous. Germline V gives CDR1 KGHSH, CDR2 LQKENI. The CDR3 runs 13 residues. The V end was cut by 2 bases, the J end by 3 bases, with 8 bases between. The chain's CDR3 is CASSPSLDYEQYF. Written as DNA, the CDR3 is TGTGCCAGCTCACCATCGTTGGACTACGAGCAGTACTTC.

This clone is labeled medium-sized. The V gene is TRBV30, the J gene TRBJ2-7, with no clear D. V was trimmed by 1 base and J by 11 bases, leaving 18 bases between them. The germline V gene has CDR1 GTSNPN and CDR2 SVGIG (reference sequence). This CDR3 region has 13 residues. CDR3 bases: TGTGCCTGGAGTGCCGGATTCGGAGATGAGGAGTACTTC. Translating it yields CAWSAGFGDEEYF.

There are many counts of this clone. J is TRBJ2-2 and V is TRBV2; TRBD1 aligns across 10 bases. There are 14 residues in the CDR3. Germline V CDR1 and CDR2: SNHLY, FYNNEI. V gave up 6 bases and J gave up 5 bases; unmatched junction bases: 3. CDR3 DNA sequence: TGTGCCAGCAGGAGGGGACAGGGGACCGGGGAGCTGTTTTTT. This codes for CASRRGQGTGELFF. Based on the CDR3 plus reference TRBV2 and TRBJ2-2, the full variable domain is EPEVTQTPSHQVTQMGQEVILRCVPISNHLYFYWYRQILGQKVEFLVSFYNNEISEKSEIFDDQFSVERPDGSNFTLKIRSTKLEDSAMYFCASRRGQGTGELFFGEGSRLTVL.

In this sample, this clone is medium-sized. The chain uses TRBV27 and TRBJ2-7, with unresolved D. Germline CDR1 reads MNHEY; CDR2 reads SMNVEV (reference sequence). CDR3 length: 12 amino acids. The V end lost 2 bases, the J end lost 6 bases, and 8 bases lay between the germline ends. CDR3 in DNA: TGTGCCAGCAGTTTAGTGGCTGGCGAGCAGTACTTC. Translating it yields CASSLVAGEQYF.

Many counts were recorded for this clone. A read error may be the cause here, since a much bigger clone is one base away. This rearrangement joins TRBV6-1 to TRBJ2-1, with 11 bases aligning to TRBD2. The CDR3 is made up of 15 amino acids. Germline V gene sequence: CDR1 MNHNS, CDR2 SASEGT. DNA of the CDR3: TGTGTCAGCAGTGGGACTAGCGGCTCCTACAATGAGCAGTTCTTC. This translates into CVSSGTSGSYNEQFF.